These T cell receptor beta chains were read from a single sample in a study of neurological immune-mediated disorders. TCRdb itself ran the 5' RACE reads through MiXCR, one entry per CDR3 protein. The sample consists of tens of thousands of distinct CDR3 sequences, around a tenth of them appearing once. The specimen sequenced was CD4+ T cells from blood. Every receptor here comes from a woman in her twenties or thirties with HTLV-1-associated myelopathy (HAM/TSP). Both conserved end residues are part of each CDR3. The D gene is left open where the match is weak. Size tells how often a clone was seen (once, few, many) or the class of an expanded clone, and some rows leave it out.

cdr3_nt	cdr3_aa	clone_size	j_call	v_call	d_call
TGTGCCAGCAGCCAAGCAGGGCCCGTCGAAGCTTTCTTT	CASSQAGPVEAFF	many	TRBJ1-1	TRBV3-1	-
TGCAGCGTTGTAGACAGTACTGAAGCTTTCTTT	CSVVDSTEAFF	many	TRBJ1-1	TRBV29-1	-
TGTGCCAGCAGCTTAGTTCTCTTCACAGATACGCAGTATTTT	CASSLVLFTDTQYF	many	TRBJ2-3	TRBV7-2	-
TGCGCCAGCAGCTACGGACAGGGGGATACGCAGTATTTT	CASSYGQGDTQYF	many	TRBJ2-3	TRBV5-1	TRBD1
TGTGCCAGCAGTGACAAAACCCAGGGCACTGAAGCTTTCTTT	CASSDKTQGTEAFF	many	TRBJ1-1	TRBV6-4	-
TGCAGTGCCGGGCCGAGGGAGGGGGTGCAGCCCCAGCATTTT	CSAGPREGVQPQHF	many	TRBJ1-5	TRBV20-1	-
TGTGCCACCCCGCCGCAGAGGGCCGGGGAGCTGTTTTTT	CATPPQRAGELFF	once	TRBJ2-2	TRBV7-9	-
TGTGCCAGCAGCTCCGAGCGTGATTACAATGAGCAGTTCTTC	CASSSERDYNEQFF	medium-sized	TRBJ2-1	TRBV7-9	-
TGCAGTGTTTTGGCGATGACTCCGGGGAAAGCATCCGACCGCGAGCAGTACTTC	CSVLAMTPGKASDREQYF	many	TRBJ2-7	TRBV20-1	-
TGCGCCAGCAGCTTACCACGGACAGGGTACTACGAGCAGTACTTC	CASSLPRTGYYEQYF	many	TRBJ2-7	TRBV5-1	TRBD1
TGTGCCAGCAGAGACCGGACAGTAGGGTACAATGAGCAGTTCTTC	CASRDRTVGYNEQFF	many	TRBJ2-1	TRBV2	-
TGCAGTGCTAGAGATGGGGACAGGGGTTCAAACACCGGGGAGCTGTTTTTT	CSARDGDRGSNTGELFF	many	TRBJ2-2	TRBV20-1	TRBD1
TGCAGTGCTATAGATACGAGGGCTAGGTTCGGGGATCAGTTCTTC	CSAIDTRARFGDQFF	-	TRBJ2-1	TRBV20-1	-
TGTGCCAGCAGCTGGGGGGCGAACACTGAAGCTTTCTTT	CASSWGANTEAFF	many	TRBJ1-1	TRBV6-5	-